These T cell receptor beta chains were read from a single sample in a study of long-term antiretroviral therapy in people with HIV. The protocol was immunoSEQ multiplex PCR, while the TCRdb copy is restricted to in-frame clones and leaves out a portion. The table has under 20,000 clones, around four fifths seen once. The material was unsorted PBMCs, obtained 2.1 to 2.2 years before starting antiretroviral therapy. The receptors derive from a man younger than 45 with HIV. Both conserved end residues are part of each CDR3. Each record gives: J gene, V gene, D gene, clone size, CDR3 protein, CDR3 DNA. D genes are given only for firm matches. Clone size is not always given. Where it is, it says once, few, many or a class for expanded clones.

>TRBJ2-7|TRBV2|NA|NA
CANSLGALYEQYF
TGTGCCAACTCCCTCGGGGCCCTCTACGAGCAGTACTTC
>TRBJ1-4|TRBV5-6|TRBD1|NA
CASSLGQGNEKLFF
TGTGCCAGCAGCTTGGGACAGGGCAATGAAAAACTGTTTTTT
>TRBJ1-2|TRBV6-5|NA|NA
CASSYTSLQGSGYTF
TGTGCCAGCAGTTACACATCTTTGCAGGGGAGTGGCTACACCTTC
>TRBJ2-1|TRBV7-3|TRBD2|NA
CASSSRTSGWGDEQFF
TGTGCCAGCAGCTCGAGGACTAGCGGATGGGGTGACGAGCAGTTCTTC
>TRBJ2-1|TRBV7-2|NA|NA
CASSLVGVGEQFF
TGTGCCAGCAGCTTAGTGGGGGTAGGTGAGCAGTTCTTC
>TRBJ2-2|TRBV7-3|TRBD1|few
CASSIDRGTGELFF
TGTGCCAGCAGCATAGACAGGGGCACCGGGGAGCTGTTTTTT
>TRBJ1-2|TRBV28|NA|NA
CASSLNPGFGYTF
TGTGCCAGCAGTTTAAACCCAGGGTTTGGCTACACCTTC
>TRBJ2-1|TRBV11-2|TRBD2|NA
CASSLAGGGWNEQFF
TGTGCCAGCAGCTTAGCCGGCGGGGGGTGGAATGAGCAGTTCTTC
>TRBJ2-7|TRBV7-2|NA|NA
CASSLDRPYEQYF
TGTGCCAGCAGCTTGGACAGACCCTACGAGCAGTACTTC
>TRBJ2-5|TRBV20-1|NA|once
CSARGPWTQYF
TGCAGTGCTAGAGGCCCCTGGACCCAGTACTTC
>TRBJ2-7|TRBV2|NA|NA
CATQGGQPPYEQYF
TGTGCCACCCAGGGTGGACAGCCGCCTTACGAGCAGTACTTC
>TRBJ1-4|TRBV20-1|NA|once
CSASQNEKLFF
TGCAGTGCTAGCCAGAATGAAAAACTGTTTTTT
>TRBJ2-3|TRBV9|NA|NA
CASSLGGMADTQYF
TGTGCCAGCAGCCTGGGGGGAATGGCAGATACGCAGTATTTT
>TRBJ1-2|TRBV10-2|NA|few
CASSQGFGDYGYTF
TGCGCCAGCAGTCAGGGGTTCGGTGACTATGGCTACACCTTC
>TRBJ1-1|TRBV28|NA|NA
CASSLGGARVGAFF
TGTGCCAGCAGTTTAGGTGGGGCTCGCGTGGGAGCTTTCTTT
>TRBJ2-2|TRBV9|NA|NA
CASSVGQNTGELFF
TGTGCCAGCAGCGTAGGCCAAAACACCGGGGAGCTGTTTTTT
>TRBJ2-2|TRBV7-9|NA|NA
CASSLVGGPLRTGELFF
TGTGCCAGCAGCTTAGTCGGGGGGCCCTTGAGGACCGGGGAGCTGTTTTTT
>TRBJ2-3|TRBV15|NA|NA
CATSRPQTTDTQYF
TGTGCCACCAGCAGACCCCAGACCACAGATACGCAGTATTTT
>TRBJ2-7|TRBV28|NA|few
CASSSIYEQYF
TGTGCCAGCAGTTCTATCTACGAGCAGTACTTC
>TRBJ2-7|TRBV5-4|NA|NA
CASSLDKSYEQYF
TGTGCCAGCAGCTTGGACAAATCCTACGAGCAGTACTTC
>TRBJ2-7|TRBV2|TRBD1|NA
CASSTGTGGIEYF
TGTGCCAGCAGTACCGGGACAGGGGGAATAGAGTACTTC
>TRBJ1-1|TRBV4-2|NA|NA
CASSPAGGPEAFF
TGTGCCAGCAGCCCGGCGGGGGGCCCTGAAGCTTTCTTT
>TRBJ2-3|TRBV10-3|NA|large
CAISSQMGGSTDTQYF
TGTGCCATCAGTAGCCAAATGGGCGGGAGCACAGATACGCAGTATTTT
>TRBJ1-5|TRBV28|NA|NA
CASGLGRPNQPQHF
TGTGCCAGCGGGCTTGGCAGGCCCAATCAGCCCCAGCATTTT
>TRBJ1-2|TRBV18|TRBD1|once
CASSPTGGSNYGYTF
TGTGCCAGCTCACCTACAGGGGGCTCTAACTATGGCTACACCTTC
>TRBJ2-3|TRBV27|TRBD2|NA
CASSLLAGPSTDTQYF
TGTGCCAGCAGTTTACTAGCGGGGCCAAGCACAGATACGCAGTATTTT